What follows are 26 T cell receptor beta chains derived from one specimen sequenced in a study of OX40 agonist ivuxolimab in advanced cancers. Sequencing was performed with immunoSEQ multiplex PCR; in TCRdb, only in-frame clones are kept and a portion is missing. The sample has almost 85,000 clones; just over 85% are singletons. The sample was CD4+ or CD8+ T cells sorted from blood, taken in a trial of the OX40 agonist ivuxolimab. The origin of the receptors is an adult with an advanced solid tumor such as melanoma, head and neck, liver or kidney cancer.

The genes are TRBV18 and TRBJ2-2, with a weak D call TRBD1 (6 bases). Trimming stripped 4 bases from V and 1 base from J, with 7 bases between. The CDR3 contains 14 residues. Germline V gene sequence: CDR1 KGHSH, CDR2 LQKENI. CDR3 sequence (DNA): TGTGCCAGCTCACGACAGGAGAACACCGGGGAGCTGTTTTTT. Its protein product is CASSRQENTGELFF.

The chain carries TRBV6-5 and TRBJ2-7; 7 bases map to TRBD2. Germline values: CDR1 MNHEY, CDR2 SVGAGI. V shed 6 bases, J shed 3 bases, and the junction held 5 bases outside the gene matches. The CDR3 is 13 residues long. DNA for the CDR3: TGTGCCAGCAGACGCGCGGGGGTCTACGAGCAGTACTTC. Translating gives CASRRAGVYEQYF.

This clone appeared a single time. This rearrangement joins TRBV29-1 to TRBJ2-1; unclear D gene. This CDR3 contains 12 residues. Germline V CDR1 and CDR2: SQVTM, ANQGSEA. V was pared by 5 bases and J by 3 bases, with 8 bases between. The CDR3 region has the DNA TGCAGCGTTTACCGGAGCTACAATGAGCAGTTCTTC. It specifies CSVYRSYNEQFF.

This rearrangement joins TRBV11-2 to TRBJ2-5; 12 bases map to TRBD2. The CDR3 consists of 15 residues. Germline V gives CDR1 SGHAT, CDR2 FQNNGV. V shed 5 bases and J 5 bases; nucleotides not matched to a gene: 6. CDR3 sequence: CASSQRGLAGETQYF. The CDR3 DNA is TGTGCCAGCAGCCAGAGGGGACTAGCGGGTGAGACCCAGTACTTC.

This chain connects TRBV5-1 to TRBJ1-2, with 11 bases that match TRBD1. The CDR3 runs to 17 residues. Germline trimming cut 0 bases from V and 10 bases from J; bases unmatched to any gene: 14. From germline, CDR1 is SGHRS and CDR2 YFSETQ. CDR3 nucleotide sequence: TGCGCCAGCAGCTTGGTCTATCAGGGGACAGGGGGATCCTACTACACCTTC. It codes for CASSLVYQGTGGSYYTF.

The CDR3 DNA sequence: TGTGCCAGCACCCCTCGGGCAGCGGGAGGCGGTGTCGACGAGCAGTACTTC. Translating it yields CASTPRAAGGGVDEQYF. This chain links TRBV7-6 with TRBJ2-7; 9 nucleotides line up with TRBD2. Germline-derived CDR1 and CDR2 are SGHVS and FNYEAQ. The CDR3 covers 17 residues. The ends lost 7 bases at V and 5 bases at J; junction bases unmatched: 18.

The chain uses TRBV11-2 and TRBJ2-7, with 9 bases aligning to TRBD1. The CDR3 consists of 14 residues. CDR1 and CDR2 (germline): SGHAT, FQNNGV. Trimming removed 4 bases from V and 3 bases from J; junction bases left unmatched: 4. Here the CDR3 reads CASSSPGQGYEQYF. DNA for the CDR3: TGTGCCAGCAGCTCTCCGGGACAGGGCTACGAGCAGTACTTC.

The rearrangement uses TRBV13 and TRBJ2-7, with 9 bases that match TRBD2. Germline V gene data show CDR1 as PRHDT and CDR2 as FYEKMQ (reference sequence). The CDR3 spans 14 residues. V dropped 2 bases and J dropped 4; count of bases not matched to a gene: 3. The CDR3 loop is CASSLSSGVYEQYF. Here the CDR3 DNA reads TGTGCCAGCAGCTTATCTAGCGGGGTGTACGAGCAGTACTTC.

The chain carries TRBV7-9 and TRBJ2-3; 7 bases are shared with TRBD2. The CDR3 has 14 amino acids. V lost 3 bases, J lost 4 bases, and 4 bases stayed unmatched. Germline V gene data show CDR1 as SEHNR and CDR2 as FQNEAQ (reference sequence). CDR3 region: CASSLSGVPDTQYF. The CDR3 coding sequence is TGTGCCAGCAGCTTGAGCGGGGTCCCAGATACGCAGTATTTT. Filled out from reference TRBV7-9 and TRBJ2-3, the complete variable domain reads DTGVSQNPRHKITKRGQNVTFRCDPISEHNRLYWYRQTLGQGPEFLTYFQNEAQLEKSRLLSDRFSAERPKGSFSTLEIQRTEQGDSAMYLCASSLSGVPDTQYFGPGTRLTVL.

Turning to this clone: This sample includes further DNA sequences coding for the same CDR3. V is TRBV11-2 and J is TRBJ1-2; perhaps TRBD1 as D (5 bases). Germline V lookup: CDR1 SGHAT, CDR2 FQNNGV. V was shortened by 1 base and J by 8 bases, with 11 bases between the two germline ends. There are 13 residues in the CDR3. DNA for the CDR3: TGTGCCAGCAGCTTAGGGGCGGGGGGGGGCTACACCTTC. This gives the protein CASSLGAGGGYTF.

The chain combines TRBV5-4 with TRBJ1-3; the D gene is possibly TRBD1 (5 bases). V lost 3 bases and J lost 0, with 10 bases in between. From germline, CDR1 is SGHNT and CDR2 YYREEE (reference sequence). The CDR3 loop spans 15 amino acids. CDR3 sequence reads: CASSSPGGSGNTIYF. CDR3 DNA: TGTGCCAGCAGCTCACCGGGGGGCTCTGGAAACACCATATATTTT.

The chain uses TRBV6-6 and TRBJ2-4, with D unresolved. The germline V gene has CDR1 MNHNY and CDR2 SVGAGI (reference sequence). V gave up 2 bases and J gave up 7 bases, with 15 bases separating them. This CDR3 comprises 15 residues. The CDR3 DNA sequence: TGTGCCAGCAGTTACGCCGACAAGAAGGAGAACATTCAGTACTTC. Its translation: CASSYADKKENIQYF.

The gene calls are TRBV10-3 and TRBJ1-6; D unresolved. The V gene lost 2 bases and the J gene lost 6 bases, with 11 bases spanning the gap. The CDR3 is made up of 15 amino acids. Germline CDR1 reads ENHRY; CDR2 reads SYGVKD. Here the CDR3 DNA reads TGTGCCATCAGTGAGGGGCCCGGTAGTAATTCACCCCTCCACTTT. Translating it yields CAISEGPGSNSPLHF.

There are a few counts of this clone. The chain combines TRBV5-1 with TRBJ1-2; D call uncertain. The CDR3 runs 16 residues. Trimming stripped 3 bases from V and 4 bases from J, with 19 bases between. CDR1 is SGHRS and CDR2 is YFSETQ in the germline V gene. The CDR3 sequence is CASSWGGSHDFYGYTF. CDR3 DNA sequence: TGCGCCAGCAGCTGGGGAGGAAGTCACGACTTCTATGGCTACACCTTC.

The chain uses TRBV6-6 and TRBJ1-3, with TRBD1 matching 7 bases. The CDR3 contains 14 residues. V was pared by 5 bases and J by 0 bases, with 1 base of the junction left unmatched. Per the germline V gene, CDR1 is MNHNY and CDR2 is SVGAGI (reference sequence). The CDR3 DNA reads as TGTGCCAGCAGTCGGACAGGCTCTGGAAACACCATATATTTT. Its protein is CASSRTGSGNTIYF.

Details on this clone: The identical CDR3 is also encoded by other nucleotide sequences in the sample. The genes are TRBV7-3 and TRBJ1-6, with 8 bases aligning to TRBD1. V trimming: 2 bases; J trimming: 8 bases; junction bases outside the gene matches: 2. Germline CDR1 is SGHTA and CDR2 is FQGTGA. The CDR3 extends over 14 amino acids. The CDR3 DNA is TGTGCCAGCAGCTTACAGGGGGCAGATTCACCCCTCCACTTT. It codes for CASSLQGADSPLHF.

The chain recombines TRBV5-1 with TRBJ2-7; 9 bases are a match to TRBD2. The CDR3 contains 13 residues. CDR1 is SGHRS and CDR2 is YFSETQ in the germline V gene. The V gene end was trimmed by 3 bases and the J gene end by 8 bases; junction bases not matched to a gene: 6. The CDR3 DNA reads TGCGCCAGCAGCTGCGGGACTAGCAAACAGCAGTACTTC. Encoded protein: CASSCGTSKQQYF.

The chain links TRBV10-2 to TRBJ1-1; D uncertain. The CDR3 covers 14 residues. The germline V gene has CDR1 WSHSY and CDR2 SAAADI. Trimming left V 2 bases short and J 0 bases short, with 7 bases between. CDR3 protein: CASSEPAMNTEAFF. CDR3 in DNA: TGCGCCAGCAGTGAGCCGGCAATGAACACTGAAGCTTTCTTT.

The rearrangement links TRBV27 to TRBJ1-1, with unresolved D. The germline V gene encodes CDR1 MNHEY and CDR2 SMNVEV (reference sequence). V lost 6 bases, J lost 2 bases, and 10 bases lay in between. CDR3 size: 13 residues. The CDR3 sequence: CASSEDGNTEAFF. The CDR3 nucleotides read TGTGCCAGCAGCGAGGACGGCAACACTGAAGCTTTCTTT.

V and J are TRBV6-5 and TRBJ1-2; D remains unclear. CDR1 and CDR2 from the germline V gene are MNHEY and SVGAGI. Trimming took off 6 bases at V and 5 bases at J, with 10 bases between the two ends. This CDR3 is 12 amino acids long. The CDR3 DNA reads TGTGCCAGCAGGGAGAGTTCGTATGGCTACACCTTC. It is translated as CASRESSYGYTF.

This chain joins TRBV19 and TRBJ2-1; D ambiguous. V lost 2 bases and J 0 bases, leaving 11 bases between the germline ends. Germline assignment: CDR1 LNHDA and CDR2 SQIVND (reference sequence). The length of the CDR3 is 16 residues. CDR3 amino acids: CASSILFLSSYNEQFF. CDR3 coding DNA: TGTGCCAGTAGTATACTTTTCCTGAGCTCCTACAATGAGCAGTTCTTC. Using reference TRBV19 and TRBJ2-1 for the parts outside the CDR3, the full variable domain is DGGITQSPKYLFRKEGQNVTLSCEQNLNHDAMYWYRQDPGQGLRLIYYSQIVNDFQKGDIAEGYSVSREKKESFPLTVTSAQKNPTAFYLCASSILFLSSYNEQFFGPGTRLTVL.

The chain is built from TRBV4-2 and TRBJ2-5; either TRBD1 or TRBD2 may fit D (5 bases each). The germline CDR1 and CDR2 sequences are LGHNA and YNFKEQ. Trimming removed 3 bases from V and 6 bases from J, with 17 bases in between. CDR3 length equals 15 residues. CDR3 sequence (DNA): TGTGCCAGCAGCCAGACCGGGACGAGGTTGAAGACCCAGTACTTC. The encoded protein is CASSQTGTRLKTQYF.

The rearrangement joins TRBV7-9 to TRBJ1-1; unclear D gene. V lost 0 bases and J 0 bases, leaving 5 bases between the germline ends. Germline CDR1 SEHNR, CDR2 FQNEAQ (reference sequence). The CDR3 has 14 amino acids. This CDR3 is CASSLAIMNTEAFF. The DNA for the CDR3 is TGTGCCAGCAGCTTAGCGATTATGAACACTGAAGCTTTCTTT. Full variable domain (outside the CDR3, taken from reference TRBV7-9 and TRBJ1-1): DTGVSQNPRHKITKRGQNVTFRCDPISEHNRLYWYRQTLGQGPEFLTYFQNEAQLEKSRLLSDRFSAERPKGSFSTLEIQRTEQGDSAMYLCASSLAIMNTEAFFGQGTRLTVV.

The DNA for the CDR3 is TGTGCCAGCAGTCGACGGGACAGAAACTATGGCTACACCTTC. It translates to CASSRRDRNYGYTF. This sequence joins TRBV7-8 and TRBJ1-2; 7 nucleotides agree with TRBD1. The CDR3 consists of 14 residues. Per the germline V gene, CDR1 is SGHVS and CDR2 is FQNEAQ. Trimming cost V 6 bases and J 2 bases; bases outside gene matches: 6.

This clone was recorded only once. CDR3 bases: TGTGCCAGTAGTATTAGCTCCGGGGGGAACACTGAAGCTTTCTTT. Amino acid sequence: CASSISSGGNTEAFF. V is TRBV19 and J is TRBJ1-1; maybe TRBD1 (5 bases). Germline CDR1 and CDR2: LNHDA and SQIVND (reference sequence). The ends were cut back, 3 bases at V and 1 base at J, with 12 bases in the middle. This CDR3 has 15 amino acids.

The CDR3 is CASSPDGWETQYF. In DNA form, the CDR3 reads TGTGCCAGCTCACCCGACGGTTGGGAGACCCAGTACTTC. The V call is TRBV18, the J call TRBJ2-5, with D unresolved. The V gene lost 3 bases and the J gene lost 5 bases, with 10 bases spanning the gap. CDR3 size: 13 residues. Germline lookup yields CDR1 KGHSH and CDR2 LQKENI.